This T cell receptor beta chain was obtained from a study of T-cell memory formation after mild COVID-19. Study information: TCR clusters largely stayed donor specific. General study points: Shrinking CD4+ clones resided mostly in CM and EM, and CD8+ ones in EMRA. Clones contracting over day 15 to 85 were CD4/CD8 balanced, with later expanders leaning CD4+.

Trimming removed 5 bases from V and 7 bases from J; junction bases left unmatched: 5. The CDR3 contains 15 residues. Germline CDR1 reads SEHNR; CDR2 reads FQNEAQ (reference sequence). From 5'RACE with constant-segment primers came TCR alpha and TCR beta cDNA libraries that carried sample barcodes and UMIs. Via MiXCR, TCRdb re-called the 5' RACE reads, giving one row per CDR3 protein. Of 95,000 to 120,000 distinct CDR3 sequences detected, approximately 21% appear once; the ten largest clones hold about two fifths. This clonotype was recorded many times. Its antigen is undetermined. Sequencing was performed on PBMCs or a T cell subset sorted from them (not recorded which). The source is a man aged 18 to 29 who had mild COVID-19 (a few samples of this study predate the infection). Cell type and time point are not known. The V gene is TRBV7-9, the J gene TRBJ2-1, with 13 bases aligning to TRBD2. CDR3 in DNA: TGTGCCAGCAGCCTCACTAGCGGGGGGGCAAATGAGCAGTTCTTC. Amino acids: CASSLTSGGANEQFF.